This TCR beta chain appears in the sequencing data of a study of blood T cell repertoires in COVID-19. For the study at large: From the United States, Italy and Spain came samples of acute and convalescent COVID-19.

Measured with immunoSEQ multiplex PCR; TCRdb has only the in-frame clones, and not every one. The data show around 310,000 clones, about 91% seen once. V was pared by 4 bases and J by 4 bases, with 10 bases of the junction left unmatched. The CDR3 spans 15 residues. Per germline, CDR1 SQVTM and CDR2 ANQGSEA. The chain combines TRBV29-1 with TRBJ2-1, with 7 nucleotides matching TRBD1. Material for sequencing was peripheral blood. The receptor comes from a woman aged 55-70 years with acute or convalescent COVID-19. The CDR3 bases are TGCAGCGTTGGAGGGACAGATGAGGGGTACAATGAGCAGTTCTTC. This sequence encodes CSVGGTDEGYNEQFF.